This T cell receptor beta chain emerged from a study of OX40 agonist ivuxolimab in advanced cancers. The repertoire was sequenced with immunoSEQ multiplex PCR; TCRdb's copy has only in-frame clones and lacks some. This sample has about 79,000 clones, with under 85% found just once. There are 13 residues in the CDR3. Unmatched junction bases numbered 0, after V lost 6 bases and J lost 5 bases. The V gene's germline CDR1 is ENHRY and CDR2 SYGVKD. J is TRBJ1-6 and V is TRBV10-3, with 8 bases fitting TRBD1. Source: CD4+ or CD8+ T cells sorted from blood, taken in a trial of the OX40 agonist ivuxolimab. The clonotype originates from an adult with an advanced solid tumor such as melanoma, head and neck, liver or kidney cancer. This CDR3 reads CAIRDRDNSPLHF. The CDR3 region has the DNA TGTGCCATCAGGGACAGGGATAATTCACCCCTCCACTTT.